These 16 T cell receptor beta chains were sequenced from one sample in a study of blood T cell repertoires in COVID-19. Repertoires were generated with immunoSEQ multiplex PCR, while TCRdb's copy carries only in-frame clones and drops some. The sample has under 250,000 clones; roughly 75% are singletons. Sequencing was done on a sample of peripheral blood. These receptor sequences come from a woman in her seventies with acute or convalescent COVID-19.

This clone was counted once. The genes are TRBV18 and TRBJ2-5; D perhaps matches TRBD2 (5 bases). CDR1 KGHSH and CDR2 LQKENI come from the germline V gene. The CDR3 consists of 14 residues. Trimming cost V 2 bases and J 5 bases, with 12 bases left between them. The DNA of the CDR3 is TGTGCCAGCTCACCAAGGAGGTTCGGTGAGACCCAGTACTTC. Protein sequence: CASSPRRFGETQYF.

The rearrangement uses TRBV28 and TRBJ2-1; 11 bases are shared with TRBD2. The CDR3 runs 14 residues. Germline loops: CDR1 MDHEN, CDR2 SYDVKM. J gave up 4 bases and V 10 bases, and 6 bases lay outside the gene matches. CDR3 in amino acids: CATKLAGGYNEQFF. The CDR3 nucleotides are TGTGCCACCAAGCTAGCGGGGGGATACAATGAGCAGTTCTTC.

J is TRBJ2-4 and V is TRBV7-8; D is perhaps TRBD1 (5 bases). The germline V and J ends were trimmed by 3 bases and 0 bases, with 15 bases remaining between them. Germline V gene data show CDR1 as SGHVS and CDR2 as FQNEAQ. The CDR3 loop spans 17 amino acids. For the CDR3, the DNA is TGTGCCAGCAGCTTGCAGACAGCCGGTCTAGCCAAAAACATTCAGTACTTC. It is translated as CASSLQTAGLAKNIQYF.

CDR3 nucleotides: TGTGCCAGCAAGCCCGGGACAGCAAACACCGGGGAGCTGTTTTTT. It yields the protein CASKPGTANTGELFF. The chain couples TRBV2 to TRBJ2-2, with 7 nucleotides matching TRBD1. The CDR3 runs to 15 residues. Trimming cost V 7 bases and J 2 bases; bases outside gene matches: 7. The germline V gene encodes CDR1 SNHLY and CDR2 FYNNEI.

The chain recombines TRBV18 with TRBJ2-6, with D perhaps matching TRBD1 (5 bases). CDR1 KGHSH and CDR2 LQKENI come from the germline V gene. The CDR3 has 16 amino acids. V was pared by 6 bases and J by 0 bases, with 12 bases between. CDR3 amino acids: CASSPGLHSGANVLTF. The CDR3 DNA sequence: TGTGCCAGCTCTCCAGGGCTCCACTCTGGGGCCAACGTCCTGACTTTC.

The chain carries TRBV7-2 and TRBJ2-7; 8 bases align to TRBD1. V lost 1 base and J lost 6; bases outside the gene matches: 2. Germline V gene sequence: CDR1 SGHTA, CDR2 FQGNSA. The CDR3 is made up of 13 amino acids. DNA for the CDR3: TGTGCCAGCAGCTTAGGGACAGGGATCGAGCAGTACTTC. Amino acid sequence: CASSLGTGIEQYF.

This chain joins TRBV18 and TRBJ1-5; 8 positions agree with TRBD1. This CDR3 has 15 amino acids. Per germline, CDR1 KGHSH and CDR2 LQKENI. V lost 6 bases, J lost 8 bases, and 12 bases stayed unmatched. DNA for the CDR3: TGTGCCAGCTCTCTCGGACAGGGCGGTAATGAGCCCCAGCATTTT. Translated, it gives CASSLGQGGNEPQHF.

The chain is built from TRBV29-1 and TRBJ2-5; TRBD2 might be the D (5 bases). The V end was cut by 7 bases, the J end by 2 bases, with 17 bases between. Germline assignment: CDR1 SQVTM and CDR2 ANQGSEA. The CDR3 contains 14 residues. CDR3 protein: CSAAHLTGQETQYF. In nucleotides, the CDR3 is TGCAGCGCTGCCCATCTTACGGGGCAAGAGACCCAGTACTTC.

The chain carries TRBV5-1 and TRBJ1-2, with 9 bases lining up with TRBD1. V shed 1 base and J 7 bases; nucleotides not matched to a gene: 8. Germline values: CDR1 SGHRS, CDR2 YFSETQ. The CDR3 length is 15 residues. CDR3 coding DNA: TGCGCCAGCAGCTTGTCCCGGGACAGGGTCGGTGGCTACACCTTC. Protein sequence: CASSLSRDRVGGYTF.

The chain has TRBV29-1 and TRBJ2-2, with 7 bases fitting TRBD1. With V trimmed by 3 bases and J by 4 bases, 8 bases remained unmatched. Germline values: CDR1 SQVTM, CDR2 ANQGSEA. This CDR3 spans 15 amino acids. CDR3 sequence reads: CSVDVGQEITGELFF. CDR3 in DNA: TGCAGCGTTGACGTCGGACAGGAGATCACCGGGGAGCTGTTTTTT.

This clone was seen a few times. V is TRBV7-2 and J is TRBJ2-5; tentatively, D is TRBD1 (6 bases). V lost 7 bases and J 4 bases, leaving 19 bases between the germline ends. Germline V lookup: CDR1 SGHTA, CDR2 FQGNSA. The CDR3 has 15 residues. The DNA for the CDR3 is TGTGCCAGCAAGCACCCGGACAGTTCCCGAGAGACCCAGTACTTC. This sequence encodes CASKHPDSSRETQYF.

This clone has a count of ten or more. The rearrangement uses TRBV9 and TRBJ2-7; TRBD1 agrees at 8 bases. There are 15 residues in the CDR3. The germline V gene has CDR1 SGDLS and CDR2 YYNGEE. V lost 4 bases and J lost 1; bases outside the gene matches: 7. The CDR3 coding sequence is TGTGCCAGCAGCCCTGGGACAGGACCATCCTACGAGCAGTACTTC. Translated, it gives CASSPGTGPSYEQYF.

The DNA for the CDR3 is TGTGCCAGCAGCTTGGACTTAGAGACCCAGTACTTC. It yields the protein CASSLDLETQYF. J is TRBJ2-5 and V is TRBV5-4; D gene ambiguous. V was shortened by 0 bases and J by 4 bases, with 4 bases between the two germline ends. There are 12 residues in the CDR3. The germline V gene has CDR1 SGHNT and CDR2 YYREEE (reference sequence).

J is TRBJ2-6 and V is TRBV18; the match to TRBD2 covers 8 bases. There are 14 residues in the CDR3. Per the germline V gene, CDR1 is KGHSH and CDR2 is LQKENI. After removal of 8 bases from V and 3 bases from J, the junction contained 3 bases not matched to a gene. CDR3 protein: CASVSGSGANVLTF. CDR3 DNA: TGTGCCAGCGTAAGCGGGAGTGGGGCCAACGTCCTGACTTTC.

This chain connects TRBV19 to TRBJ2-1, with a weak D call TRBD1 (5 bases). This CDR3 comprises 14 residues. Germline CDR1 LNHDA, CDR2 SQIVND (reference sequence). Trimming removed 5 bases from V and 6 bases from J, with 14 bases in between. CDR3 sequence reads: CASSVGHPPNEQFF. DNA for the CDR3: TGTGCCAGTAGTGTAGGACACCCACCCAATGAGCAGTTCTTC.

The V and J genes are TRBV19 and TRBJ2-6; D possibly corresponds to TRBD1 (5 bases). The germline CDR1 and CDR2 sequences are LNHDA and SQIVND (reference sequence). Trimming cost V 4 bases and J 7 bases, with 14 bases left between them. This CDR3 is 15 amino acids long. The CDR3, as DNA: TGTGCCAGTAGTACCCCCAGGGAAGGTGCCAACGTCCTGACTTTC. It translates to CASSTPREGANVLTF.